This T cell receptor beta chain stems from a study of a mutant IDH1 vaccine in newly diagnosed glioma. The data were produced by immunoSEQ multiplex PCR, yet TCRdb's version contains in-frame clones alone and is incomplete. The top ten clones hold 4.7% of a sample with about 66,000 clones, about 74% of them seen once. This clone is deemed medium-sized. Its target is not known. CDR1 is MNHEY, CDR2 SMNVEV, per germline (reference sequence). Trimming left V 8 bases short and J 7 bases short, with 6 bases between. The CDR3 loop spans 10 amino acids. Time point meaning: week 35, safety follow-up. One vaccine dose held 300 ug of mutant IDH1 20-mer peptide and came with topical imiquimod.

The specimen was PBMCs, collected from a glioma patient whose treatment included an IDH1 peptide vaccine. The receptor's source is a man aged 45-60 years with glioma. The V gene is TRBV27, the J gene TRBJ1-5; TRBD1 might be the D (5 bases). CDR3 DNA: TGTGCCAGCGGGGCACAGCCCCAGCATTTT. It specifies CASGAQPQHF.